The 21 T cell receptor beta chains below all came from one sample that was sequenced in a study of control samples from healthy donors and cancer patients. Using immunoSEQ multiplex PCR, the repertoire was profiled, and TCRdb retains in-frame clones only, with some absent. Of roughly 170,000 clones detected, more than 85% appear once; the ten largest clones hold around 2.2%. The sample comprised blood. The source of these receptors is a woman aged 40 to 50 in good health.

CDR3 residues: CASSDRGMNTGELFF. The CDR3 DNA is TGTGCCAGTAGTGACAGGGGGATGAACACCGGGGAGCTGTTTTTT. The chain carries TRBV19 and TRBJ2-2, with 9 bases lining up with TRBD1. V was clipped by 5 bases and J by 1 base; unmatched bases: 2. The CDR3 covers 15 residues. The germline gives CDR1 LNHDA, CDR2 SQIVND (reference sequence).

This rearrangement joins TRBV2 to TRBJ2-7; D unresolved. This CDR3 has 11 amino acids. CDR1 SNHLY and CDR2 FYNNEI come from the germline V gene. V gave up 5 bases and J gave up 6 bases, with 8 bases separating them. In DNA, the CDR3 is TGTGCCAGCAGTTCGGTGGGCGAGCAGTACTTC. Encoded protein: CASSSVGEQYF.

V and J are TRBV3-1 (or the pseudogene TRBV3-2) and TRBJ2-7; 8 bases fit TRBD1. Germline lookup yields CDR1 LGHDT and CDR2 YNNKEL (reference sequence). The length of the CDR3 is 14 residues. Unmatched junction bases numbered 5, after V lost 4 bases and J lost 3 bases. The CDR3 protein is CASSRGQGYYEQYF. The CDR3 coding sequence is TGTGCCAGCAGCCGAGGACAGGGATACTACGAGCAGTACTTC.

V gene TRBV4-1 combines with J gene TRBJ2-7; D is uncertain. Germline assignment: CDR1 MGHRA and CDR2 YSYEKL. This CDR3 spans 13 amino acids. Trimming stripped 3 bases from V and 4 bases from J, with 10 bases between. The CDR3 DNA is TGCGCCAGCAGCCAGCTAGTCTGGTACGAGCAGTACTTC. It specifies CASSQLVWYEQYF.

The chain carries TRBV2 and TRBJ1-1; the D gene is possibly TRBD1 (6 bases). V lost 2 bases and J lost 1, with 8 bases in between. Germline CDR1 and CDR2: SNHLY and FYNNEI. The CDR3 runs to 14 residues. CDR3 coding DNA: TGTGCCAGCAGTGAAAGGGGGACGAACACTGAAGCTTTCTTT. It codes for CASSERGTNTEAFF.

The V call is TRBV15, the J call TRBJ2-1; D call uncertain. Looked up from germline, CDR1 is LNHNV and CDR2 is YYDKDF (reference sequence). Trimming took off 1 base at V and 6 bases at J, with 7 bases between the two ends. The CDR3 is made up of 13 amino acids. The CDR3 reads CATSRGIGNEQFF. Here the CDR3 DNA reads TGTGCCACCAGCAGAGGGATTGGCAATGAGCAGTTCTTC.

The J gene is TRBJ2-5, the V gene TRBV4-1; TRBD1 aligns across 7 bases. The CDR3 spans 15 residues. Germline CDR1 is MGHRA and CDR2 is YSYEKL. V trimming: 2 bases; J trimming: 2 bases; junction bases outside the gene matches: 5. In DNA form, the CDR3 reads TGCGCCAGCAGCCAATTAGGGACAGCTCAAGAGACCCAGTACTTC. It translates to CASSQLGTAQETQYF.

The J gene is TRBJ2-7, the V gene TRBV27; TRBD1 aligns across 8 bases. The CDR3 spans 14 residues. CDR1 and CDR2 (germline): MNHEY, SMNVEV (reference sequence). Trimming took 6 bases from V and 5 from J; bases not matched to a gene: 9. CDR3 region: CASRNAGQAHEQYF. The CDR3 bases are TGTGCCAGCAGGAACGCGGGACAGGCCCACGAGCAGTACTTC.

The CDR3 DNA follows: TGTGCCAGCCTCAGGCGCGGGACAGGGGGCGAACCCCAGCATTTT. Protein product: CASLRRGTGGEPQHF. The J gene is TRBJ1-5, the V gene TRBV6-5; 12 bases agree with TRBD1. Losses at the gene ends were 8 bases for V and 10 bases for J; bases not matched to a gene: 12. Germline lookup yields CDR1 MNHEY and CDR2 SVGAGI. The CDR3 sequence is 15 residues long.

The V and J genes are TRBV29-1 and TRBJ2-3; D remains ambiguous. The CDR3 has 13 residues. V lost 2 bases and J lost 1, with 7 bases in between. Germline assignment: CDR1 SQVTM and CDR2 ANQGSEA. This CDR3 is CSVERQGTDTQYF. The CDR3 DNA reads as TGCAGCGTTGAACGGCAGGGCACAGATACGCAGTATTTT.

Comment on this clone: Additional DNA sequences in this sample encode the identical CDR3. The chain is built from TRBV6-5 and TRBJ1-2; D possibly corresponds to TRBD1 (5 bases). V dropped 6 bases and J dropped 1 base, with 9 bases sitting between them. The CDR3 is 13 amino acids. Germline values: CDR1 MNHEY, CDR2 SVGAGI. The CDR3 DNA sequence: TGTGCCAGCAGCTCGCAGGGTAACTATGGCTACACCTTC. Protein sequence: CASSSQGNYGYTF.

The chain carries TRBV7-8 and TRBJ1-1; perhaps TRBD1 as D (6 bases). The V and J ends lost 3 bases and 3 bases respectively, with 14 bases between them. CDR3 size: 15 residues. The germline gives CDR1 SGHVS, CDR2 FQNEAQ. This chain's CDR3 is CASSFQQGMDTEAFF. The CDR3 nucleotides read TGTGCCAGCAGCTTTCAACAGGGTATGGACACTGAAGCTTTCTTT.

This clone was recorded only once. The chain links TRBV7-8 to TRBJ1-2; D may be TRBD1 (5 bases). The CDR3 is made up of 16 amino acids. V was pared by 0 bases and J by 4 bases, with 15 bases between. Germline values: CDR1 SGHVS, CDR2 FQNEAQ. This CDR3 is CASSLAGWGPAYGYTF. DNA of the CDR3: TGTGCCAGCAGCTTAGCGGGTTGGGGACCAGCCTATGGCTACACCTTC.

This chain links TRBV5-4 with TRBJ1-6; TRBD1 matches at 7 bases. The J segment lost 7 bases and the V segment lost 2 bases, leaving 9 bases of the junction unmatched. Germline V lookup: CDR1 SGHNT, CDR2 YYREEE (reference sequence). The CDR3 length is 16 residues. For the CDR3, the DNA is TGTGCCAGCAGCTTAGACAGGGTAATAGGCAATTCACCCCTCCACTTT. It yields the protein CASSLDRVIGNSPLHF.

This chain joins TRBV20-1 and TRBJ1-3; D remains unclear. CDR3 length equals 14 residues. V was shortened by 3 bases and J by 2 bases, with 11 bases between the two germline ends. CDR1 is DFQATT, CDR2 SNEGSKA, per germline (reference sequence). DNA of the CDR3: TGCAGTGCTAGTCGGGCAGAGGCTGGAAACACCATATATTTT. It translates to CSASRAEAGNTIYF.

The rearrangement joins TRBV11-2 to TRBJ1-3, with unresolved D. The CDR3 covers 14 residues. V was trimmed by 5 bases and J by 4 bases, leaving 12 bases between them. The germline V gene encodes CDR1 SGHAT and CDR2 FQNNGV. The CDR3 bases are TGTGCCAGCAGCCTTCCGAGTCCAGGAAACACCATATATTTT. Protein sequence: CASSLPSPGNTIYF.

The rearrangement uses TRBV2 and TRBJ2-1; D is unresolved. The germline V gene encodes CDR1 SNHLY and CDR2 FYNNEI. The V end was cut by 4 bases, the J end by 6 bases, with 13 bases between. CDR3 size: 14 residues. CDR3 in DNA: TGTGCCAGCAGTGGCGGAGCAATGGGCAATGAGCAGTTCTTC. Amino acid sequence: CASSGGAMGNEQFF.

The chain links TRBV5-4 to TRBJ1-1; no firm D call. Germline V gene data show CDR1 as SGHNT and CDR2 as YYREEE (reference sequence). CDR3 length: 17 residues. V was trimmed by 4 bases and J by 0 bases, leaving 19 bases between them. Here the CDR3 reads CASSSGSYPLMNTEAFF. The CDR3 DNA is TGTGCCAGCAGCAGCGGGTCTTATCCCTTGATGAACACTGAAGCTTTCTTT. Complete variable domain (other parts from reference TRBV5-4 and TRBJ1-1): ETGVTQSPTHLIKTRGQQVTLRCSSQSGHNTVSWYQQALGQGPQFIFQYYREEENGRGNFPPRFSGLQFPNYSSELNVNALELDDSALYLCASSSGSYPLMNTEAFFGQGTRLTVV.

The chain recombines TRBV28 with TRBJ1-4, with D possibly matching TRBD1 (5 bases). This CDR3 is 15 amino acids long. The V gene lost 5 bases and the J gene lost 5 bases, with 15 bases spanning the gap. Germline V lookup: CDR1 MDHEN, CDR2 SYDVKM. As DNA, the CDR3 is TGTGCCAGCAGTATGAACGTCCGGGACAATGAAAAACTGTTTTTT. It yields the protein CASSMNVRDNEKLFF.

The chain carries TRBV11-2 and TRBJ2-2; 9 bases line up with TRBD2. The V gene end was trimmed by 4 bases and the J gene end by 1 base; junction bases not matched to a gene: 4. CDR1 SGHAT and CDR2 FQNNGV come from the germline V gene. The CDR3 extends over 16 amino acids. The CDR3 coding sequence is TGTGCCAGCAGCTCGGGACTAGCCAAGAACACCGGGGAGCTGTTTTTT. Protein sequence: CASSSGLAKNTGELFF.

This chain links TRBV21-1 with TRBJ2-3; the table's D call of TRBD2 was not tested on the DNA. TRBV21-1 is an annotated pseudogene. This CDR3 comprises 17 residues. The CDR3 spells CASPPSVRTNGTDTQYF. CDR3 sequence (DNA): TGTGCCAGCCCCCCCTCGGTACGGACTAACGGCACAGATACGCAGTATTTT.